This entry lists 31 T cell receptor beta chains sequenced from one sample in a study of OX40 agonist ivuxolimab in advanced cancers. The protocol was immunoSEQ multiplex PCR, while the TCRdb copy is restricted to in-frame clones and leaves out a portion. This table holds 15,000 to 20,000 clones, approximately 85% found once. The sample was CD4+ or CD8+ T cells sorted from blood, taken in a trial of the OX40 agonist ivuxolimab. Receptors were obtained from an adult with an advanced solid tumor such as melanoma, head and neck, liver or kidney cancer.

The chain couples TRBV2 to TRBJ2-7; 9 bases are a match to TRBD2. The germline V gene encodes CDR1 SNHLY and CDR2 FYNNEI. CDR3 length equals 16 residues. V lost 2 bases to trimming and J lost 0 bases; unmatched junction nucleotides: 5. The CDR3 sequence is CASSETLAGSSYEQYF. The CDR3 DNA follows: TGTGCCAGCAGTGAAACCCTAGCGGGGAGCTCCTACGAGCAGTACTTC.

The chain is built from TRBV10-3 and TRBJ1-2, with D possibly being TRBD1 (6 bases). Germline loops: CDR1 ENHRY, CDR2 SYGVKD. The CDR3 covers 13 residues. V lost 3 bases and J lost 8, with 13 bases in between. The CDR3 spells CAISDPDSYGYTF. The CDR3, as DNA: TGTGCCATCAGTGACCCGGACAGTTACGGCTACACCTTC.

The table lists this clone with a count of one. V usage is TRBV5-5 and J usage is TRBJ2-7; D remains ambiguous. Between the trimmed V and J ends, which lost 0 bases and 3 bases, there was a span of 7 bases. Germline V gene sequence: CDR1 SGHKS, CDR2 YYEKEE (reference sequence). The CDR3 length is 13 residues. As DNA, the CDR3 is TGTGCCAGCAGCTTGGCCCTGATCTACGAGCAGTACTTC. Protein sequence: CASSLALIYEQYF.

The rearrangement joins TRBV9 to TRBJ1-1, with D unclear. V was shortened by 0 bases and J by 4 bases, with 7 bases between the two germline ends. Per germline, CDR1 SGDLS and CDR2 YYNGEE. The CDR3 has 13 residues. The CDR3 DNA reads TGTGCCAGCAGCGTAGTCCCGGGCACTGAAGCTTTCTTT. Amino acid sequence: CASSVVPGTEAFF.

The chain uses TRBV28 and TRBJ2-1; 10 bases agree with TRBD1. Trimming took 6 bases from V and 4 from J; bases not matched to a gene: 6. This CDR3 is built from 15 residues. Germline CDR1 and CDR2: MDHEN and SYDVKM. CDR3 amino acids: CASSLPGQGYNEQFF. DNA for the CDR3: TGTGCCAGCAGCTTACCGGGACAGGGGTACAATGAGCAGTTCTTC.

In its sample, this clone ranks as medium-sized (0.01 to 0.1%). The chain has TRBV15 and TRBJ2-3, with D maybe TRBD1 (5 bases). V lost 5 bases and J 7 bases, leaving 19 bases between the germline ends. CDR1 LNHNV and CDR2 YYDKDF come from the germline V gene (reference sequence). The CDR3 extends over 15 amino acids. Here the CDR3 reads CATSRYRQDRNTQYF. Here the CDR3 DNA reads TGTGCCACCAGCCGATACCGCCAAGACAGAAATACGCAGTATTTT.

The chain joins TRBV7-9 to TRBJ2-7, with a weak D call TRBD2 (6 bases). V lost 0 bases and J 3 bases, leaving 9 bases between the germline ends. This CDR3 is 14 amino acids long. Per the germline V gene, CDR1 is SEHNR and CDR2 is FQNEAQ (reference sequence). The CDR3 loop reads CASSLASGNYEQYF. The DNA of the CDR3 is TGTGCCAGCAGCTTAGCTAGCGGCAACTACGAGCAGTACTTC. The whole variable domain, remainder taken from reference TRBV7-9 and TRBJ2-7, is DTGVSQNPRHKITKRGQNVTFRCDPISEHNRLYWYRQTLGQGPEFLTYFQNEAQLEKSRLLSDRFSAERPKGSFSTLEIQRTEQGDSAMYLCASSLASGNYEQYFGPGTRLTVT.

The V and J genes are TRBV12-5 and TRBJ2-7, with D perhaps given as TRBD1 or TRBD2 (5 bases each). This CDR3 contains 14 residues. V was clipped by 3 bases and J by 5 bases, with 14 bases between them. Germline CDR1 reads LGHNT; CDR2 reads FRNRAP. The CDR3 region has the DNA TGTGCTAGTGGTTTTTATGGGACCCCAGACGAGCAGTACTTC. As protein: CASGFYGTPDEQYF.

The genes are TRBV28 and TRBJ1-1, with D possibly being TRBD1 (6 bases). V was shortened by 4 bases and J by 7 bases, with 19 bases between the two germline ends. The length of the CDR3 is 15 residues. Per germline, CDR1 MDHEN and CDR2 SYDVKM. The CDR3 protein is CASSSSLQGNNEAFF. For the CDR3, the DNA is TGTGCCAGCAGTTCGTCACTACAGGGAAATAATGAAGCTTTCTTT.

The V call is TRBV28, the J call TRBJ2-5, with 9 bases matching TRBD2. The V and J ends lost 3 bases and 4 bases, in that order; junction bases with no gene match: 3. The CDR3 is 14 amino acids. Germline V gene data show CDR1 as MDHEN and CDR2 as SYDVKM. The CDR3 DNA sequence: TGTGCCAGCAGTTTTGCGGGAGGGCGAGAGACCCAGTACTTC. Residues: CASSFAGGRETQYF.

This clone was detected a few times. The CDR3 DNA sequence: TGTGCCAGCAGCGGCCGGCCAGGGACTAACACTGAAGCTTTCTTT. Translation gives CASSGRPGTNTEAFF. The chain employs TRBV11-2 and TRBJ1-1, with D maybe TRBD1 (5 bases). Germline V gene data show CDR1 as SGHAT and CDR2 as FQNNGV. This CDR3 is 15 amino acids long. V was trimmed by 5 bases and J by 2 bases, leaving 15 bases between them.

The V call is TRBV29-1, the J call TRBJ2-2; 8 nucleotides agree with TRBD1. The ends lost 6 bases at V and 1 base at J; junction bases unmatched: 4. This CDR3 has 14 residues. Germline CDR1 and CDR2: SQVTM and ANQGSEA. The CDR3 nucleotides are TGCAGCGTCCCCGGGACAGGGAACACCGGGGAGCTGTTTTTT. Translated: CSVPGTGNTGELFF.

The rearrangement uses TRBV28 and TRBJ2-1, with 13 bases aligning to TRBD2. The CDR3 contains 15 residues. The germline V gene has CDR1 MDHEN and CDR2 SYDVKM. V shed 5 bases, J shed 5 bases, and the junction held 3 bases outside the gene matches. CDR3 DNA: TGTGCCAGCAGTCTCGGGACTAGCGGGGACAATGAGCAGTTCTTC. This gives the protein CASSLGTSGDNEQFF.

This clone was found once. The chain couples TRBV5-4 to TRBJ1-1, with D tentatively TRBD1 (5 bases). The germline CDR1 and CDR2 sequences are SGHNT and YYREEE (reference sequence). The CDR3 consists of 14 residues. The ends were cut back, 3 bases at V and 1 base at J, with 10 bases in the middle. CDR3 DNA: TGTGCCAGCAGCTCAGGGTGGGGGAACACTGAAGCTTTCTTT. Its protein is CASSSGWGNTEAFF. Variable domain in full (rest from reference TRBV5-4 and TRBJ1-1): ETGVTQSPTHLIKTRGQQVTLRCSSQSGHNTVSWYQQALGQGPQFIFQYYREEENGRGNFPPRFSGLQFPNYSSELNVNALELDDSALYLCASSSGWGNTEAFFGQGTRLTVV.

The rearrangement links TRBV6-5 to TRBJ2-3; D gene uncertain. The V gene's germline CDR1 is MNHEY and CDR2 SVGAGI. The V and J ends lost 5 bases and 6 bases respectively, with 12 bases between them. The CDR3 sequence is 13 residues long. The CDR3 is CASSEGPRDTQYF. The CDR3 DNA reads TGTGCCAGCAGTGAAGGCCCTAGGGATACGCAGTATTTT.

The table lists this clone with a count of one. The chain links TRBV9 to TRBJ2-1; unclear D gene. The CDR3 sequence is 14 residues long. Trimming took off 0 bases at V and 8 bases at J, with 12 bases between the two ends. Germline V lookup: CDR1 SGDLS, CDR2 YYNGEE. The CDR3 bases are TGTGCCAGCAGCGTAGCTACCGTGATCGATGAGCAGTTCTTC. It is translated as CASSVATVIDEQFF. Full variable domain (missing parts from reference TRBV9 and TRBJ2-1): DSGVTQTPKHLITATGQRVTLRCSPRSGDLSVYWYQQSLDQGLQFLIQYYNGEERAKGNILERFSAQQFPDLHSELNLSSLELGDSALYFCASSVATVIDEQFFGPGTRLTVL.

The genes are TRBV4-1 and TRBJ2-3; D perhaps matches TRBD2 (6 bases). The CDR3 consists of 15 residues. Deletions cut 5 bases from V and 2 bases from J, with 14 bases between. Germline CDR1 MGHRA, CDR2 YSYEKL. CDR3 sequence reads: CASSTTGDSTDTQYF. In DNA form, the CDR3 reads TGCGCCAGCAGCACCACCGGGGACTCCACAGATACGCAGTATTTT.

This clone occurred once. The chain is built from TRBV6-5 and TRBJ2-7, with D uncertain. CDR3 length: 11 amino acids. Trimming stripped 6 bases from V and 2 bases from J, with 5 bases between. Germline loops: CDR1 MNHEY, CDR2 SVGAGI. The CDR3 nucleotides are TGTGCCAGCAGAGGGACCTACGAGCAGTACTTC. Encoded protein: CASRGTYEQYF.

The chain couples TRBV27 to TRBJ2-3; D unresolved. CDR1 is MNHEY, CDR2 SMNVEV, per germline (reference sequence). V lost 3 bases, J lost 4 bases, and 11 bases lay in between. The CDR3 has 14 residues. The CDR3: CASSFLWRPDTQYF. CDR3 in DNA: TGTGCCAGCAGTTTTTTGTGGCGGCCAGATACGCAGTATTTT.

The chain uses TRBV9 and TRBJ1-4; 8 bases are a match to TRBD1. Germline lookup yields CDR1 SGDLS and CDR2 YYNGEE. The CDR3 covers 15 residues. V gave up 3 bases and J gave up 1 base; unmatched junction bases: 2. The CDR3 DNA is TGTGCCAGCAGCGCAGGACAGGGAACTAATGAAAAACTGTTTTTT. Encoded protein: CASSAGQGTNEKLFF. Filled out from reference TRBV9 and TRBJ1-4, the complete variable domain reads DSGVTQTPKHLITATGQRVTLRCSPRSGDLSVYWYQQSLDQGLQFLIQYYNGEERAKGNILERFSAQQFPDLHSELNLSSLELGDSALYFCASSAGQGTNEKLFFGSGTQLSVL.

J is TRBJ2-1 and V is TRBV10-2; 7 bases are a match to TRBD2. The germline CDR1 and CDR2 sequences are WSHSY and SAAADI. The CDR3 runs 13 residues. V was clipped by 5 bases and J by 8 bases; unmatched bases: 6. The chain's CDR3 is CASSKERGDEQFF. The CDR3 DNA reads TGCGCCAGCAGTAAGGAGCGGGGTGATGAGCAGTTCTTC.

This clone was observed a handful of times. The V gene is TRBV19, the J gene TRBJ1-1, with 8 positions matching TRBD1. The CDR3 extends over 14 amino acids. After removal of 7 bases from V and 1 base from J, the junction contained 5 bases not matched to a gene. Per the germline V gene, CDR1 is LNHDA and CDR2 is SQIVND (reference sequence). Here the CDR3 reads CASKLTGGNTEAFF. Written as DNA, the CDR3 is TGTGCCAGTAAATTAACAGGGGGGAACACTGAAGCTTTCTTT.

This clone has just a few counts. V is TRBV7-6 and J is TRBJ2-7; TRBD1 matches at 8 bases. V shed 1 base, J shed 3 bases, and the junction held 5 bases outside the gene matches. The CDR3 is 15 residues long. Germline-derived CDR1 and CDR2 are SGHVS and FNYEAQ. Here the CDR3 reads CASSLGDRGHYEQYF. CDR3 sequence (DNA): TGTGCCAGCAGCTTAGGAGACAGGGGACACTACGAGCAGTACTTC. The variable domain in full, with the rest retrieved from reference TRBV7-6 and TRBJ2-7, is GAGVSQSPRYKVTKRGQDVALRCDPISGHVSLYWYRQALGQGPEFLTYFNYEAQQDKSGLPNDRFSAERPEGSISTLTIQRTEQRDSAMYRCASSLGDRGHYEQYFGPGTRLTVT.

This chain connects TRBV6-5 to TRBJ2-1; 12 bases match TRBD1. The V gene's germline CDR1 is MNHEY and CDR2 SVGAGI. After removal of 4 bases from V and 7 bases from J, the junction contained 5 bases not matched to a gene. The CDR3 covers 15 residues. CDR3 DNA: TGTGCCAGCAGTTTGGGACAGGGGGCGCGGAATGAGCAGTTCTTC. Amino acids: CASSLGQGARNEQFF.

The CDR3 DNA follows: TGTGCCAGCAGTATAAGCCGAGATTACGAGCAGTACTTC. Translating gives CASSISRDYEQYF. The rearrangement joins TRBV6-5 to TRBJ2-7; D uncertain. Germline loops: CDR1 MNHEY, CDR2 SVGAGI. The CDR3 is 13 residues long. Trimming stripped 5 bases from V and 4 bases from J, with 12 bases between.

The chain employs TRBV30 and TRBJ1-1, with a tentative D call TRBD1 (6 bases). This CDR3 comprises 12 residues. Trimming pared 2 bases from V and 6 bases from J, leaving 10 bases between. Germline CDR1 is GTSNPN and CDR2 is SVGIG (reference sequence). The CDR3 DNA reads TGTGCCTGGAGTTCGGGGGCCGCTGAAGCTTTCTTT. Its protein product is CAWSSGAAEAFF. Based on the CDR3 plus reference TRBV30 and TRBJ1-1, the full variable domain is SQTIHQWPATLVQPVGSPLSLECTVEGTSNPNLYWYRQAAGRGLQLLFYSVGIGQISSEVPQNLSASRPQDRQFILSSKKLLLSDSGFYLCAWSSGAAEAFFGQGTRLTVV.

J is TRBJ2-2 and V is TRBV5-4, with no clear D. Germline V gene data show CDR1 as SGHNT and CDR2 as YYREEE (reference sequence). The CDR3 covers 15 residues. Trimming left V 1 base short and J 3 bases short, with 10 bases between. Here the CDR3 reads CASSLWIGDTGELFF. CDR3 nucleotides: TGTGCCAGCAGCTTGTGGATCGGCGACACCGGGGAGCTGTTTTTT.

V and J are TRBV30 and TRBJ1-2; D is unclear. The V gene lost 2 bases and the J gene lost 4 bases, with 11 bases spanning the gap. CDR3 length: 13 residues. Germline V CDR1 and CDR2: GTSNPN, SVGIG (reference sequence). CDR3 bases: TGTGCCTGGAGTTACGTGGTCGGCTATGGCTACACCTTC. Its translation: CAWSYVVGYGYTF.

This clone has a single count. CDR3 in amino acids: CASSRSGGTDTQYF. Written as DNA, the CDR3 is TGTGCCAGCAGCCGTAGTGGAGGGACAGATACGCAGTATTTT. This chain uses TRBV11-3 with TRBJ2-3, with a tentative D call TRBD2 (6 bases). Trimming cost V 5 bases and J 3 bases, with 12 bases left between them. CDR3 length equals 14 residues. Germline V gene sequence: CDR1 SGHNT, CDR2 YENEEA.

This clone was counted ten times or more. This CDR3 is also generated by other DNA sequences in the sample. The chain couples TRBV19 to TRBJ2-1; a weak D match, TRBD2 (6 bases). This CDR3 has 13 amino acids. Per germline, CDR1 LNHDA and CDR2 SQIVND (reference sequence). V was trimmed by 3 bases and J by 5 bases, leaving 8 bases between them. The chain's CDR3 is CASSIGGNNEQFF. CDR3 DNA sequence: TGTGCCAGTAGTATTGGGGGGAACAATGAGCAGTTCTTC.

The chain uses TRBV5-1 and TRBJ2-1; TRBD2 might be the D (6 bases). Germline loops: CDR1 SGHRS, CDR2 YFSETQ. This CDR3 has 14 amino acids. The ends were cut back, 6 bases at V and 3 bases at J, with 13 bases in the middle. This chain's CDR3 is CASMAASDYNEQFF. CDR3 sequence (DNA): TGCGCCAGCATGGCGGCTAGCGACTACAATGAGCAGTTCTTC.